This T cell receptor (beta chain) was identified in a study of identical twins. TCRdb re-analysed the 5' RACE reads in MiXCR, keeping a single row per CDR3 protein. Among about 470,000 distinct CDR3 sequences listed, 20% to 30% were seen once. The germline V gene has CDR1 DFQATT and CDR2 SNEGSKA (reference sequence). V lost 5 bases and J lost 0, with 7 bases in between. The CDR3 length is 12 residues. This clonotype was observed a few times. The sample was also linked to a second study, of T cells expressing NK-cell markers. This second study notes: Among the eight sequenced donors, seven tested HCMV-seropositive and one tested seronegative. Restricting sorting to alpha-beta TCR T cells was achieved in several experiments by an anti-gamma-delta TCR antibody. The study found dominant NKG2C+ clonotypes at roughly 1.0-7.5% of CD8+ T cells in six donors.

This sequence was found in a woman between 18 and 29 years old in good health. Sequencing used CD4+ T cells sorted from blood. This chain links TRBV20-1 with TRBJ1-1; a weak D match, TRBD1 (5 bases). The CDR3: CSAVRVNTEAFF. The CDR3 DNA reads TGCAGTGCTGTCAGGGTGAACACTGAAGCTTTCTTT.